This T cell receptor (beta chain) was obtained from a study of T cells in Graves' hyperthyroidism and ophthalmopathy. TCR beta CDR3 sequences were amplified from RNA transcripts. RT-PCR in the first round (using the HTBI primer set) targeted the TCR CDR3. TCRdb re-called the multiplex PCR reads through MiXCR, storing one row per CDR3 protein. Among hundreds of thousands of distinct CDR3 sequences, around 14% were seen once, and the ten largest hold under 7%. Hyperthyroidism patients were newly diagnosed, had disease duration under 2 months, and were aged 18 to 65 years. CDR3 length equals 12 residues. V lost 5 bases and J lost 9, with 14 bases in between. A remark on this clonotype: The target antigen is unknown. Since a much larger clone is just one base distant, this may be a read error.

Study-wide results and caveats: Ophthalmopathy was predicted by the model a median of about 6.5 months ahead of onset. Most thyroid clonotypes expanded above 0.001 were also detected in blood.

The sequenced material came from blood. The chain uses TRBV12-3 or TRBV12-4 and TRBJ2-7, with D possibly being TRBD1 (6 bases). The sequence was obtained from a woman in her 30s with Graves' hyperthyroidism that later progressed to Graves' ophthalmopathy. CDR3 bases: TGTGCCAGCAGTAAGGGGGAGCGTTGGCAGTACTTC. Translating gives CASSKGERWQYF.